These 21 T cell receptor beta chains originate from one sample sequenced in a study of CXCR4 blockade with PD-1 therapy in pancreatic cancer (dated by TCRdb to the late 2010s). Library creation used the immunoSEQ multiplex PCR assay. TCRdb's version of the immuneACCESS table is confined to in-frame rearrangements and falls short of the full clone set. An unresolved V gene accounts for under half of the shortfall where checked; the remainder is of unknown origin. Here the sample has 800 to 1,100 clones; roughly 37% occur a single time. The ten largest clones add up to roughly 10% of the sample. The specimen sequenced was tumor tissue. The receptor source for this set is a human donor with pancreatic ductal adenocarcinoma.

The chain has TRBV11-3 and TRBJ1-4; D perhaps matches TRBD1 (6 bases). V shed 5 bases and J shed 3 bases, with 13 bases lying between them. Germline values: CDR1 SGHNT, CDR2 YENEEA. The CDR3 has 15 residues. CDR3 in amino acids: CASSQVEGANEKLFF. CDR3 sequence (DNA): TGTGCCAGCAGCCAAGTCGAGGGGGCTAATGAAAAACTGTTTTTT.

This rearrangement joins TRBV30 to TRBJ1-4; D gene unclear. The CDR3 extends over 12 amino acids. V dropped 2 bases and J dropped 3 bases, with 4 bases sitting between them. CDR1 is GTSNPN, CDR2 SVGIG, per germline (reference sequence). This chain's CDR3 is CAWSLANEKLFF. In nucleotides, the CDR3 is TGTGCCTGGAGTCTGGCTAATGAAAAACTGTTTTTT.

The rearrangement joins TRBV28 to TRBJ1-5; D is unresolved. The germline gives CDR1 MDHEN, CDR2 SYDVKM. The V end lost 2 bases, the J end lost 9 bases, and 14 bases lay between the germline ends. The CDR3 covers 14 residues. The CDR3 DNA reads TGTGCCAGCAGTTTACGGTATTCAGGCGGGCCCCAGCATTTT. This translates into CASSLRYSGGPQHF.

A few counts support this clone. V gene TRBV27 combines with J gene TRBJ2-3, with 12 nucleotides matching TRBD2. The CDR3 runs 17 residues. Germline CDR1 MNHEY, CDR2 SMNVEV (reference sequence). Trimming removed 5 bases from V and 2 bases from J; junction bases left unmatched: 8. This CDR3 reads CASSISRTSGTTDTQYF. CDR3 DNA: TGTGCCAGCAGTATAAGCAGGACTAGCGGGACCACAGATACGCAGTATTTT.

This clone was seen a handful of times. The rearrangement joins TRBV6-8 to TRBJ2-2, with unresolved D. The CDR3 length is 14 residues. V lost 5 bases and J lost 5, with 12 bases in between. The germline V gene has CDR1 MNHGY and CDR2 SAAAGT. CDR3: CASSDELRTGELFF. The CDR3 DNA sequence: TGTGCCAGCAGTGACGAACTCCGGACCGGGGAGCTGTTTTTT.

This chain joins TRBV28 and TRBJ2-3; 8 bases are shared with TRBD2. With V trimmed by 3 bases and J by 10 bases, 15 bases remained unmatched. Germline values: CDR1 MDHEN, CDR2 SYDVKM. The CDR3 totals 16 residues. The CDR3 sequence: CASSFGGAFMTEAQYF. The CDR3 region has the DNA TGTGCCAGCAGTTTCGGGGGGGCCTTCATGACGGAGGCGCAGTATTTT.

The chain combines TRBV18 with TRBJ2-3; TRBD2 matches at 9 bases. After removal of 1 base from V and 1 base from J, the junction contained 3 bases not matched to a gene. CDR3 length equals 16 residues. The germline gives CDR1 KGHSH, CDR2 LQKENI. The DNA for the CDR3 is TGTGCCAGCTCACCACTCGCTAGCGGGGGCACAGATACGCAGTATTTT. Translated, it gives CASSPLASGGTDTQYF.

The chain carries TRBV19 and TRBJ1-2, with D perhaps TRBD1 (5 bases). Trimming cost V 5 bases and J 3 bases, with 13 bases left between them. This CDR3 contains 14 residues. In germline, CDR1 is LNHDA, CDR2 SQIVND (reference sequence). The CDR3 protein is CASSSAGSHYGYTF. The CDR3 DNA sequence: TGTGCCAGTAGTTCTGCAGGGTCCCACTATGGCTACACCTTC.

This clone was counted a few times. The genes are TRBV7-7 and TRBJ1-1, with D possibly TRBD1 on 5 matching bases. V was cut by 5 bases and J by 5 bases, with 18 bases left in between. Germline V gene sequence: CDR1 SSHAT, CDR2 FNYEAQ (reference sequence). The CDR3 covers 15 residues. For the CDR3, the DNA is TGTGCCAGCAGCCCGCCTGGGCAGGGATTAACTGAAGCTTTCTTT. Its protein is CASSPPGQGLTEAFF.

The V gene is TRBV18, the J gene TRBJ2-3; weak D call: TRBD2 (6 bases). The germline V and J ends were trimmed by 3 bases and 8 bases, with 12 bases remaining between them. Germline CDR1 KGHSH, CDR2 LQKENI. The CDR3 is 13 amino acids. The CDR3 reads CASSPGWGGTQYF. The CDR3 nucleotides are TGTGCCAGCTCACCCGGATGGGGAGGTACGCAGTATTTT.

This clone was seen a handful of times. This chain joins TRBV6-8 and TRBJ1-2; the D gene is possibly TRBD1 (5 bases). The CDR3 runs to 13 residues. V lost 7 bases and J lost 4, with 13 bases in between. Germline CDR1 and CDR2: MNHGY and SAAAGT. The CDR3 DNA is TGTGCCAGCACTCAAGACGGGACCTATGGCTACACCTTC. Amino acid sequence: CASTQDGTYGYTF.

This clone was seen a few times. The rearrangement links TRBV19 to TRBJ1-5, with D perhaps matching TRBD1 (5 bases). CDR3 length: 17 amino acids. V lost 1 base and J 0 bases, leaving 13 bases between the germline ends. Germline V gene lookup returns CDR1 LNHDA and CDR2 SQIVND (reference sequence). DNA of the CDR3: TGTGCCAGTAGTATAGTTACAAGGGACCATAGCAATCAGCCCCAGCATTTT. Its translation is CASSIVTRDHSNQPQHF.

CDR3 residues: CASSDRGFFSSYNSPLHF. CDR3 nucleotide sequence: TGTGCCAGCAGTGACAGGGGCTTCTTTAGCTCCTATAATTCACCCCTCCACTTT. J is TRBJ1-6 and V is TRBV6-8; 8 nucleotides match TRBD1. The CDR3 is made up of 18 amino acids. The junction had 9 bases not matched to a gene; V was cut back by 5 bases and J by 0 bases. Per germline, CDR1 MNHGY and CDR2 SAAAGT.

This CDR3 is CASSLEGVPPYGYTF. CDR3 coding DNA: TGTGCCAGCAGCTTAGAGGGGGTCCCACCTTATGGCTACACCTTC. The V gene is TRBV13, the J gene TRBJ1-2; maybe TRBD1 (6 bases). This CDR3 is 15 amino acids long. Germline assignment: CDR1 PRHDT and CDR2 FYEKMQ (reference sequence). Trimming removed 1 base at V and 5 bases at J, with 14 bases between.

This clone is labeled as large (0.1 to 1%). The rearrangement uses TRBV6-8 and TRBJ2-7; TRBD2 aligns across 7 bases. The CDR3 runs 14 residues. The V gene end was trimmed by 5 bases and the J gene end by 0 bases; junction bases not matched to a gene: 4. Germline CDR1 is MNHGY and CDR2 is SAAAGT. The DNA of the CDR3 is TGTGCCAGCAGTGGGCGGGGGAGCTCCTACGAGCAGTACTTC. It translates to CASSGRGSSYEQYF.

This clone was seen only a few times. J is TRBJ2-7 and V is TRBV7-6; 7 positions agree with TRBD1. CDR1 SGHVS and CDR2 FNYEAQ come from the germline V gene. The junction had 6 bases not matched to a gene; V was cut back by 5 bases and J by 2 bases. The CDR3 length is 14 residues. In DNA, the CDR3 is TGTGCCAGCAGCCCCCGAACAGGGGCCTACGAGCAGTACTTC. Its translation: CASSPRTGAYEQYF.

The chain joins TRBV18 to TRBJ2-7, with D unclear. The ends were cut back, 5 bases at V and 0 bases at J, with 11 bases in the middle. Germline values: CDR1 KGHSH, CDR2 LQKENI. CDR3 length: 14 amino acids. CDR3 in amino acids: CASSWTESSYEQYF. The CDR3 region has the DNA TGTGCCAGCTCATGGACGGAGAGCTCCTACGAGCAGTACTTC.

This rearrangement joins TRBV12-5 to TRBJ1-6, with TRBD1 identical over 12 bases. The ends lost 8 bases at V and 10 bases at J; junction bases unmatched: 9. The CDR3 contains 15 residues. Germline CDR1 reads LGHNT; CDR2 reads FRNRAP. CDR3 nucleotide sequence: TGTGCTAGTCGTCCGGGACAGGGGGCAGAGTCACCCCTCCACTTT. Amino acid sequence: CASRPGQGAESPLHF.

This clone was seen only a few times. The CDR3 DNA sequence: TGTGCCAGCAGACCACTAGCGGGGGCTCGCACAGATACGCAGTATTTT. It is translated as CASRPLAGARTDTQYF. This rearrangement joins TRBV11-3 to TRBJ2-3; 11 bases are shared with TRBD2. J was trimmed by 1 base and V by 6 bases; bases with no gene match: 6. The germline V gene has CDR1 SGHNT and CDR2 YENEEA. The CDR3 sequence is 16 residues long.

J is TRBJ2-1 and V is TRBV15, with a possible D match to TRBD2 (7 bases). The germline V gene has CDR1 LNHNV and CDR2 YYDKDF (reference sequence). CDR3 length: 16 residues. Trimming removed 1 base from V and 5 bases from J, with 15 bases in between. DNA for the CDR3: TGTGCCACCAGCAGAGTCAGGGGTCTAGCGGACAATGAGCAGTTCTTC. Amino acid sequence: CATSRVRGLADNEQFF.

On this clone: A junction boundary mismatches the germline segment, possibly from a read error. The rearrangement uses TRBV14 and TRBJ1-1; D is undetermined. Germline V gene sequence: CDR1 SGHDN, CDR2 FVKESK. The length of the CDR3 is 14 residues. DNA for the CDR3: TGTGCCAGCAGCCAAGCGGGCCGGAACCCTGAAGCTTTCTTT. The encoded protein is CASSQAGRNPEAFF.